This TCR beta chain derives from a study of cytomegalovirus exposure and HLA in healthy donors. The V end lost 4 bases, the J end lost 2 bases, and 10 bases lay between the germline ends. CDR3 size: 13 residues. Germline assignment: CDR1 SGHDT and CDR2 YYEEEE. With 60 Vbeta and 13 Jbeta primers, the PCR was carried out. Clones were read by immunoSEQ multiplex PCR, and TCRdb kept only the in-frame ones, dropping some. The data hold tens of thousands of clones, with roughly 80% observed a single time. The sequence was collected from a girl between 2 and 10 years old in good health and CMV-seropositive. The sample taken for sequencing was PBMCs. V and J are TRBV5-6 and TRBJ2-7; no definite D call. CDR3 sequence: CASSPGGPYEQYF. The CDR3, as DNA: TGTGCCAGCAGCCCGGGTGGCCCCTACGAGCAGTACTTC.